Each of the 2 T cell receptor beta chains below was sequenced from the same sample in a study of shared clonotypes between healthy human individuals. Here immunoSEQ multiplex PCR was the method, and the copy in TCRdb shows in-frame clones only, minus some. The table shows just over 2,000,000 clones, with 95% occurring only once. The sample taken for sequencing was naive CD4+ T cells sorted from blood. As for subset: CD45RA+ positively selected. Receptor source: a man younger than 35 in good health.

The chain combines TRBV4-1 with TRBJ2-5; TRBD2 aligns across 10 bases. The J segment lost 2 bases and the V segment lost 6 bases, leaving 3 bases of the junction unmatched. Germline loops: CDR1 MGHRA, CDR2 YSYEKL. This CDR3 contains 14 residues. CDR3 DNA: TGCGCCAGCAGGCGGACTAGCGGACAAGAGACCCAGTACTTC. Protein: CASRRTSGQETQYF.

The chain joins TRBV29-1 to TRBJ1-1, with D perhaps TRBD1 (5 bases). The CDR3 spans 15 residues. Trimming took 7 bases from V and 5 from J, leaving 23 bases between them. From germline, CDR1 is SQVTM and CDR2 ANQGSEA. DNA of the CDR3: TGCAGCGCCCACGGGAGGGCAAGGGGAGCGACTGAAGCTTTCTTT. This gives the protein CSAHGRARGATEAFF.